This TCR beta chain was retrieved from a study of blood T cell repertoires in COVID-19. The wider study: In each case, the material was cDNA or gDNA derived from T cells, B-cell-depleted T cells, or PBMCs.

CDR3 length equals 17 residues. Germline CDR1 and CDR2: PRHDT and FYEKMQ (reference sequence). Trimming shortened V by 5 bases and J by 1 base, and 17 bases separated the two germline ends. The table came from immunoSEQ multiplex PCR; TCRdb's copy has only in-frame clones and leaves some out. Among 300,000 to 400,000 clones, about 90% were seen once, and the ten largest hold 5%. Cohorts were determined from participant-reported clinical history. Donors of Cohort 3 who recovered were those that had two negative PCRs, clearance, or symptom resolution. The sequencing input was PBMCs or T cells enriched from blood (not recorded which). This rearrangement joins TRBV13 to TRBJ2-2, with D perhaps matching TRBD1 (7 bases). This receptor was taken from a man aged 25-40 years who had recovered from COVID-19. Written as DNA, the CDR3 is TGTGCCAGCAGCCCCCGGAGGGGGCGCCAGAACACCGGGGAGCTGTTTTTT. This sequence encodes CASSPRRGRQNTGELFF.